These T cell receptor beta chains were read from a single sample in a study of blood T cells in healthy people across ages. TCRdb analysed the 5' RACE reads with MiXCR anew, one entry per CDR3 protein. The profile shows 1.5 million to 2 million distinct CDR3 sequences, about 49% of them singletons. Source material: blood. Receptors originate from a woman between 40 and 50 years old in good health. CDR3s include the opening cysteine and the closing phenylalanine or tryptophan. Fields, in order: D gene, clone size, V gene, J gene, CDR3 DNA, CDR3 protein. The D gene is left open where the match is weak. Size is stated for part of the rows, as once, few or many counts, or as a class when the clone is expanded.

TRBD2	few	TRBV7-2	TRBJ2-1	TGTGCCAGCAGCTTTGGACTAGCCGCGAGCTCCTACAATGAGCAGTTCTTC	CASSFGLAASSYNEQFF
TRBD2	.	TRBV6-2/TRBV6-3	TRBJ2-4	TGTGCCAGCACCGATAACGGACTAGCGGGGGGGCAGCAGTACTTC	CASTDNGLAGGQQYF
.	few	TRBV13	TRBJ2-3	TGTGCCAGCAGCTTTCGGCCGTCGGATACGCAGTATTTT	CASSFRPSDTQYF
TRBD2	many	TRBV29-1	TRBJ2-1	TGCAGCGGGGGGACTACCCTCTACAATGAGCAGTTCTTC	CSGGTTLYNEQFF
TRBD1	few	TRBV14	TRBJ2-1	TGTGCCAGCAGCCAGCTTAACATTGACAGGGGATATGAGCAGTTCTTC	CASSQLNIDRGYEQFF
TRBD2	.	TRBV20-1	TRBJ2-1	TGCAGTGGTCCGGGACTAGCGACCAATGAGCAGTTCTTC	CSGPGLATNEQFF
.	.	TRBV25-1	TRBJ2-3	TGTGCCAGCAGTGAACGAATGGGGTTCACAGATACGCAGTATTTT	CASSERMGFTDTQYF
TRBD1	.	TRBV12-3/TRBV12-4	TRBJ1-4	TGTGCCAGCAGCCCAGGACAGGGGAGAGAAAAACTGTTTTTT	CASSPGQGREKLFF
.	once	TRBV7-9	TRBJ1-6	TGTGCCAGCAGCTTAAATAATCAGGGCCCAAATTCACCCCTCCACTTT	CASSLNNQGPNSPLHF
.	few	TRBV6-5	TRBJ2-5	TGTGCCAGCAGACAGGGAGTGAGAAGGGAGACCCAGTACTTC	CASRQGVRRETQYF
TRBD2	.	TRBV20-1	TRBJ2-5	TGCAGTGCTAGAGGGTCGGGACTAATGGAGACCCAGTACTTC	CSARGSGLMETQYF
TRBD2	many	TRBV7-9	TRBJ2-1	TGTGCCAGCAGCTTAGGAACTAATAGCGGGGGGGCCTACAATGAGCAGTTCTTC	CASSLGTNSGGAYNEQFF
.	.	TRBV4-2	TRBJ2-7	TGTGCCAGCAGCCAGACCACCACAGGGGGGGGCGAGCAGTACTTC	CASSQTTTGGGEQYF
TRBD1	once	TRBV7-2	TRBJ1-4	TGTGCCAGCAGCTTAAACCGGGACAGAGATGAAAAACTGTTTTTT	CASSLNRDRDEKLFF
.	.	TRBV3-1	TRBJ1-4	TGTGCCAGCAGGTCCAGGGGAGGTGGTGAAAAACTGTTTTTT	CASRSRGGGEKLFF
TRBD2	.	TRBV28	TRBJ2-3	TGTGCCAGCGTCCGGGGGGATACTTTCACAGATACGCAGTATTTT	CASVRGDTFTDTQYF
.	.	TRBV3-1	TRBJ2-4	TGTGCCAGCAGCCCCTCGAGGGCTATACTAGCCAAAAACATTCAGTACTTC	CASSPSRAILAKNIQYF
.	once	TRBV11-2	TRBJ2-1	TGTGCCAGCAGCTTAGAAAGGGAAAGCTCCTACAATGAGCAGTTCTTC	CASSLERESSYNEQFF
TRBD1	few	TRBV28	TRBJ2-7	TGTGCCAGCAGGATAGCGGGGACAGGGGCCTACGAGCAGTACTTC	CASRIAGTGAYEQYF
.	.	TRBV9	TRBJ2-1	TGTGCCAGCAGCGTTGCAGTTACCTACAATGAGCAGTTCTTC	CASSVAVTYNEQFF
.	.	TRBV9	TRBJ2-1	TGTGCCAGCAGCCGGAATACAGGGACTGAGCAGTTCTTC	CASSRNTGTEQFF
.	few	TRBV7-2	TRBJ2-4	TGTGCCAGCAGTTTTTCGGACACCTACAAAAACATTCAGTACTTC	CASSFSDTYKNIQYF
.	.	TRBV4-3	TRBJ2-7	TGCGTCAGCAGCCAGGCGACAGAAAACTCCTACGAGCAGTACTTC	CVSSQATENSYEQYF
.	.	TRBV10-3	TRBJ2-6	TGTGCCAGCGTCCAGAACCCCTCTGGGGCCAACGTCCTGACTTTC	CASVQNPSGANVLTF
.	few	TRBV7-2	TRBJ2-4	TGTGCCACCAAGGAGGGGACCTCCAGAAACATTCAGTACTTC	CATKEGTSRNIQYF
.	.	TRBV3-1	TRBJ2-5	TGTGCCAGCAGCATAAGGGTACAGCAAGAGACCCAGTACTTC	CASSIRVQQETQYF
.	few	TRBV7-9	TRBJ2-3	TGTGCCAGCAGCTTAGACCCATCCTGGGGAGATACGCAGTATTTT	CASSLDPSWGDTQYF
.	.	TRBV29-1	TRBJ1-1	TGCAGCGTAATTGTTTATGGAGACCCTGAAGCTTTCTTT	CSVIVYGDPEAFF